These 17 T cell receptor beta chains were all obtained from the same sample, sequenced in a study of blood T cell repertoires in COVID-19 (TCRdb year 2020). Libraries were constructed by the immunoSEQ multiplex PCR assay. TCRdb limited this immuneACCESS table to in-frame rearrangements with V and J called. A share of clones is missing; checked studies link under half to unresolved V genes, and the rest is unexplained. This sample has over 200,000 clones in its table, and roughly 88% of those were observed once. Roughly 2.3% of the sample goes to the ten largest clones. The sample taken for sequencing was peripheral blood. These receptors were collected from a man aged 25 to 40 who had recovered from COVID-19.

The CDR3 DNA reads TGTGCCAGCAGCTTGGACACGGCGGAGCCCCAGCATTTT. Its protein product is CASSLDTAEPQHF. The J gene is TRBJ1-5, the V gene TRBV5-5; D remains ambiguous. The CDR3 spans 13 residues. V was trimmed by 0 bases and J by 8 bases, leaving 9 bases between them. In germline, CDR1 is SGHKS, CDR2 YYEKEE (reference sequence).

CDR3 amino acids: CASTHPGYNEQFF. The CDR3 DNA follows: TGTGCCAGCACCCACCCCGGTTACAATGAGCAGTTCTTC. This rearrangement joins TRBV12-3 or TRBV12-4 to TRBJ2-1; the D is unclear. CDR3 size: 13 residues. V lost 7 bases, J lost 4 bases, and 11 bases lay in between.

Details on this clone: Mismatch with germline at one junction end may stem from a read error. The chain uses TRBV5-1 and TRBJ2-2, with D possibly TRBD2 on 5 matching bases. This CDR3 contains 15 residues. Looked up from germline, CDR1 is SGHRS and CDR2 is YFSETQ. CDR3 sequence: CASSFSGSKTGELFF. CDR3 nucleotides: TGCGCCAGCAGCTTTTCGGGATCGAAAACCGGGGAGCTGTTTTTT.

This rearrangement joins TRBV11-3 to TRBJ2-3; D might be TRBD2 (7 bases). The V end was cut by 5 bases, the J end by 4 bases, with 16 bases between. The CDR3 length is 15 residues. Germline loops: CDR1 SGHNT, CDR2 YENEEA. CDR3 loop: CASSPLGGPSDTQYF. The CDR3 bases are TGTGCCAGCAGCCCGTTGGGGGGGCCCTCAGATACGCAGTATTTT. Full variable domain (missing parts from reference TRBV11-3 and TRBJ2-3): EAGVVQSPRYKIIEKKQPVAFWCNPISGHNTLYWYLQNLGQGPELLIRYENEEAVDDSQLPKDRFSAERLKGVDSTLKIQPAELGDSAVYLCASSPLGGPSDTQYFGPGTRLTVL.

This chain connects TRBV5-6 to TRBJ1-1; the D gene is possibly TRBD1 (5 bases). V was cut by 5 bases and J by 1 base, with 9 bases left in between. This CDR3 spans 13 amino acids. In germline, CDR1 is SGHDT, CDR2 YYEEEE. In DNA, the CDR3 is TGTGCCAGCAGAGGGCAGGGGAACACTGAAGCTTTCTTT. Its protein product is CASRGQGNTEAFF.

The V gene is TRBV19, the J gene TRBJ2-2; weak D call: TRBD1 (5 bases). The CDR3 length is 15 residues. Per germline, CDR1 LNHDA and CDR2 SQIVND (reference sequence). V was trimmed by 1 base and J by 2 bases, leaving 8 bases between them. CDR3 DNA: TGTGCCAGTAGTATAGCAGGGATAAACACCGGGGAGCTGTTTTTT. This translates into CASSIAGINTGELFF. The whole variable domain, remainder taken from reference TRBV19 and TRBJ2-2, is DGGITQSPKYLFRKEGQNVTLSCEQNLNHDAMYWYRQDPGQGLRLIYYSQIVNDFQKGDIAEGYSVSREKKESFPLTVTSAQKNPTAFYLCASSIAGINTGELFFGEGSRLTVL.

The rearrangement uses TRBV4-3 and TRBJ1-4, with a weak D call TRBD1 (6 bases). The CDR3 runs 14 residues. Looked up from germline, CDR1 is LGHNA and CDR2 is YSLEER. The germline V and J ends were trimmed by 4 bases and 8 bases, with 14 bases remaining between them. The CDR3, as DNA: TGCGCCAGCAGCCGGGGCAGGGGAAAGGAAAAACTGTTTTTT. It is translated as CASSRGRGKEKLFF.

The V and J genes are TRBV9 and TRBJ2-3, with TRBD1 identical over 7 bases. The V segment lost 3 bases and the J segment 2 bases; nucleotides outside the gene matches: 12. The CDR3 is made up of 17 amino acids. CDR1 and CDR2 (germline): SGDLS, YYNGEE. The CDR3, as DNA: TGTGCCAGCAGCGAGGCCCCCCCAGGGGGATTCACAGATACGCAGTATTTT. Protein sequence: CASSEAPPGGFTDTQYF.

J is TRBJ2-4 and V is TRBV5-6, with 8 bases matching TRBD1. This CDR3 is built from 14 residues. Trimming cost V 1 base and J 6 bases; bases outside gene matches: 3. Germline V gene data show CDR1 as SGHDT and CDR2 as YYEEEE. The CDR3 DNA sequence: TGTGCCAGCAGCTTGAGGGACAGGACAAACATTCAGTACTTC. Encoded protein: CASSLRDRTNIQYF.

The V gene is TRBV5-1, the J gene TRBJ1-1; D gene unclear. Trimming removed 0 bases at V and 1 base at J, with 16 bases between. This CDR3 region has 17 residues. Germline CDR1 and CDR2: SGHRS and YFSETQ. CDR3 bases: TGCGCCAGCAGCTTGGTGGAGTCCGGGAGCTGGAACACTGAAGCTTTCTTT. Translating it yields CASSLVESGSWNTEAFF.

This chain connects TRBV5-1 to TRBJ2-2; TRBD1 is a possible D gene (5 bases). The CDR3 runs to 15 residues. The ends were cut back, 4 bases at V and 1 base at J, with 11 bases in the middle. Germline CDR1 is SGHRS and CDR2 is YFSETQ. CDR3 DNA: TGCGCCAGCAGCCCCCAGGGCCAGAACACCGGGGAGCTGTTTTTT. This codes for CASSPQGQNTGELFF.

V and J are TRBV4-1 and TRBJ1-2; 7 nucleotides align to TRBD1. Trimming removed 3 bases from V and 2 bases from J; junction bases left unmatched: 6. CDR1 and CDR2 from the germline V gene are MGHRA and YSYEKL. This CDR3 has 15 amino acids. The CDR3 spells CASSHEQGMNYGYTF. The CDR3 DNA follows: TGCGCCAGCAGCCACGAACAGGGGATGAACTATGGCTACACCTTC.

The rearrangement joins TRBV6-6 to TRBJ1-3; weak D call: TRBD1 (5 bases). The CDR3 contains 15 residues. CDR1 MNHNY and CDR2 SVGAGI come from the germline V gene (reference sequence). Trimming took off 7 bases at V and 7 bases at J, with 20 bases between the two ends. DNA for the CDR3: TGTGCCAGCACCCCGGTACAGGCCGGAGGGAACACCATATATTTT. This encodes CASTPVQAGGNTIYF.

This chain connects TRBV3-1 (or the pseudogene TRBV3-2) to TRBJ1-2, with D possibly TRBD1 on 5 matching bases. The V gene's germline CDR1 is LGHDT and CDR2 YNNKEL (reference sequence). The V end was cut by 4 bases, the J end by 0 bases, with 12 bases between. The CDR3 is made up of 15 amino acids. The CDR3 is CASSPRRGANYGYTF. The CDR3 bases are TGTGCCAGCAGCCCGAGACGGGGGGCTAACTATGGCTACACCTTC.

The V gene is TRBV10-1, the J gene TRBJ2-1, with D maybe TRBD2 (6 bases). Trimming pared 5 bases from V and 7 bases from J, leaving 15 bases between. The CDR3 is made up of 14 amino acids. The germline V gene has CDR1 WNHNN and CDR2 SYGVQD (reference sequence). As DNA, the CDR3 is TGCGCCAGCAGTCCGGCTAGCGACCTTAATGAGCAGTTCTTC. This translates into CASSPASDLNEQFF.

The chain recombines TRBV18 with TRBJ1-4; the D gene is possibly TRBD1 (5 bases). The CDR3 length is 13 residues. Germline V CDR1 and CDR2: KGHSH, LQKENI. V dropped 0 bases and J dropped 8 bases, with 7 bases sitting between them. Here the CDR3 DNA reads TGTGCCAGCTCACCACCGGACAACGAAAAACTGTTTTTT. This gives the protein CASSPPDNEKLFF.

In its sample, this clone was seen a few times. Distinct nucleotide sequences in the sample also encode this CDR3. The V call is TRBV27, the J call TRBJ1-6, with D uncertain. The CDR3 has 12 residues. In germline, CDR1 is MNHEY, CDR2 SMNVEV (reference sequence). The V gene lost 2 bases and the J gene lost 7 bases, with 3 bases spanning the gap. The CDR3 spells CASSLLNSPLHF. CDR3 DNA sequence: TGTGCCAGCAGTTTACTGAATTCACCCCTCCACTTT.